Sequencing of this T cell receptor beta chain was carried out in a study of cytomegalovirus exposure and HLA in healthy donors. Notes on the study in general: TCR sequences were mostly rare, though some public TCRs occurred in many donors. It was reported that TCR beta sequences correctly inferred the HLA-A and HLA-B alleles for most subjects. Most TCR beta V segments were productive about 90% or about 30% of the time in an earlier analysis.

Germline V gene lookup returns CDR1 MDHEN and CDR2 SYDVKM. The V end was cut by 8 bases, the J end by 5 bases, with 16 bases between. The CDR3 is 14 amino acids. Of note for this clone: Its target is not known.

In the PCR, 60 Vbeta and 13 Jbeta primers were used. TCRdb keeps only in-frame clones here, not all; method: immunoSEQ multiplex PCR. The sample has roughly 68,000 clones; roughly 75% are singletons. This clonotype was sampled from a woman aged 25 to 45 in good health and CMV-seropositive. The chain joins TRBV28 to TRBJ2-1; tentative D call: TRBD1 (6 bases). Sequencing was performed on PBMCs. CDR3 nucleotide sequence: TGTGCCAGCGGGGAATGGGGGCGGGACAATGAGCAGTTCTTC. Encoded protein: CASGEWGRDNEQFF.